Presented here are 7 T cell receptor beta chains from one specimen sequenced in a study of cytomegalovirus exposure and HLA in healthy donors. The PCR had 60 Vbeta and 13 Jbeta primers. Clones were sequenced by immunoSEQ multiplex PCR, and TCRdb holds only the in-frame ones, with some missing. The sample lists 150,000 to 200,000 clones; over 60% were seen once. The sequenced sample consisted of PBMCs. The receptors shown here come from a female donor in good health and CMV-seronegative.

The rearrangement joins TRBV28 to TRBJ1-1; 8 bases agree with TRBD1. V was pared by 3 bases and J by 7 bases, with 10 bases of the junction left unmatched. The CDR3 is 15 amino acids. Germline loops: CDR1 MDHEN, CDR2 SYDVKM. This CDR3 is CASSLGQVLTGEAFF. The CDR3 DNA reads as TGTGCCAGCAGTTTGGGACAGGTACTTACCGGTGAAGCTTTCTTT.

The chain is built from TRBV4-2 and TRBJ2-5, with TRBD2 matching 9 bases. CDR3 length: 16 amino acids. CDR1 LGHNA and CDR2 YNFKEQ come from the germline V gene. Trimming took 1 base from V and 1 from J; bases not matched to a gene: 4. CDR3 loop: CASSQASGVIQETQYF. CDR3 nucleotides: TGTGCCAGCAGCCAAGCTAGCGGGGTGATCCAAGAGACCCAGTACTTC.

The chain couples TRBV4-1 to TRBJ1-1, with unresolved D. Germline CDR1 is MGHRA and CDR2 is YSYEKL. With 1 base removed from V and 3 bases from J, the gap between germline ends came to 9 bases. This CDR3 has 14 residues. Here the CDR3 reads CASSQVTRDTEAFF. The CDR3 DNA reads as TGCGCCAGCAGCCAAGTAACGAGGGACACTGAAGCTTTCTTT.

The chain couples TRBV11-3 to TRBJ2-7; weak D call: TRBD2 (5 bases). With 6 bases removed from V and 0 bases from J, the gap between germline ends came to 6 bases. Germline V gene sequence: CDR1 SGHNT, CDR2 YENEEA. CDR3 size: 12 residues. The chain's CDR3 is CASSEGSYEQYF. The CDR3 DNA follows: TGTGCCAGCAGTGAGGGCTCCTACGAGCAGTACTTC.

The V and J genes are TRBV5-6 and TRBJ1-2, with D tentatively TRBD1 (6 bases). The CDR3 spans 16 residues. V was pared by 1 base and J by 7 bases, with 20 bases between. CDR1 and CDR2 (germline): SGHDT, YYEEEE. CDR3 protein: CASSLSGPTGISGYTF. In DNA, the CDR3 is TGTGCCAGCAGCTTGTCGGGTCCTACAGGGATCAGTGGCTACACCTTC.

The V call is TRBV7-9, the J call TRBJ1-1, with D maybe TRBD1 (5 bases). The CDR3 length is 11 residues. CDR1 and CDR2 (germline): SEHNR, FQNEAQ (reference sequence). V was cut by 5 bases and J by 5 bases, with 6 bases left in between. The chain's CDR3 is CASSRGTEAFF. CDR3 coding DNA: TGTGCCAGCAGCCGGGGGACTGAAGCTTTCTTT.

A note on this clone: A read error may produce the germline difference seen at one junction end. The chain employs TRBV19 and TRBJ2-1; D perhaps matches TRBD2 (6 bases). Germline lookup yields CDR1 LNHDA and CDR2 SQIVND (reference sequence). The CDR3 totals 14 residues. The CDR3 DNA is TGTGCCAGTAGTGGGGGGTACTCCCACAATGAGCAGTTCTTC. As protein: CASSGGYSHNEQFF.